This TCR beta chain was captured in a study of shared clonotypes between healthy human individuals (TCRdb year 2020). In terms of the full investigation: The cohort included three men and a couple of women between 18 and 49 years of age. Between about 0.85 and 10 billion PBMCs per donor were obtained by leukapheresis. To estimate repertoire size and how much clonotype sharing occurs between individuals, the study deeply sequenced the blood TCR repertoires of roughly 5 healthy adults. For each donor, CD4 naive and CD4 memory were each run on three plates, CD8 naive on two plates, and CD8 memory on one plate. To increase sequencing depth and limit assay-specific biases, TCR repertoire library preparation and sequencing were carried out by different laboratories using diverse techniques.

Using the deep immunoSEQ assay, TCR CDR3 regions were amplified from genomic DNA by multiplex PCR. Genomic DNA extracted from each cell subset was distributed evenly over all wells of several immunoSEQ 96-well plates, and each plate served as one replicate. For sorted subsets, approximately 200 ng of genomic DNA, equivalent to 30,000 or so T cell genomes, went into each replicate PCR. The purified libraries were quantified using a Qubit 3.0 fluorometer, sized with a Bioanalyzer 2100, and then quantified again using the KAPA Library Quantification kit. Every immunoSEQ 96-well plate was sequenced on a dedicated single-read 150-cycle Illumina NextSeq 550 flow cell. The published analysis was carried out like this. Because only junctional sequences without quality scores were contained in the immunoSEQ output, filtering matching that applied to full-length reads could not be performed. Sequences were annotated with PyIR, a Python wrapper for IgBLAST v1.9, and V/J genes and CDR3 were assigned using IMGT germline references. Reads with weak V/J assignments (E-value above 1e-6), missing CDR3, stop codons, out-of-frame junctions, or ambiguous translated residues were removed. V3J clonotypes were defined by identical inferred V gene, J gene, and CDR3 amino acid sequence. To compute the percentage overlap between repertoires, the number of shared unique clonotypes was divided by the size of the smaller repertoire. Three approaches were used to assess repertoire richness: RTK rarefaction, the Chao1 estimator, and Recon v2.1 estimates of unobserved clonotypes. For all TCRbeta clonotypes obtained by the gDNA method from a few donors, generation probabilities were computed with OLGA. TCRdb retrieved this table from immuneACCESS and kept in-frame rearrangements only. Not all clones are present; in checked studies, unresolved V genes account for under half, and no reason is known for the remainder. That table furnishes V, J and clone size, whereas the DNA furnished D and trimming. This sample comprises millions of clones, approximately 92% of them detected only once. Around 0.14% of the sample lies in the top ten.

The junction carries 12 bases between V and J, which are trimmed by 0 bases and 5 bases respectively. The CDR3 goes from the cysteine to the phenylalanine over 15 residues. Of all the DNA, just the CDR3 is kept, 45 bases in frame from base 1. Via the germline V gene, CDR1 is SGDLS and CDR2 YYNGEE. General findings and caveats noted by the study authors: Incomplete sequencing was indicated by rarefaction of sorted-subset datasets, despite the large sequencing depth. Sampling was limited to blood, and TCR repertoires in tissue likely differ from TCR repertoires in blood. Naive subsets generally had larger estimated clonotype richness than memory subsets. Pairwise subsampling led to the expectation that sequencing depth would affect the degree of clonotype sharing among donors. Because the study included only a small number of donors, the genetic and exposure-history diversity represented was limited. Compared with non-shared clonotypes, the clonotypes found in all four sorted-subset donors had higher generation probabilities. Roughly 5% of naive CD4, 3.5% of naive CD8, about 2.5% of memory CD4, and about 0.4% of memory CD8 clonotypes were shared across several donors.

Donors were healthy HIV-negative adults with no recently reported acute infections or vaccinations. All donors were Caucasian adults living in Nashville, Tennessee, USA. CD4+ T cells were enriched by magnetic negative selection, after which naive cells were positively selected on CD45RA and the negative fraction was taken as the memory subset. Blood was collected by leukapheresis, and PBMCs were isolated by Ficoll-Histopaque density gradient centrifugation and then cryopreserved in liquid nitrogen vapor phase. Purity and quantity of every magnetically sorted T cell population were checked by analytical flow cytometry. Each sorted fraction had its genomic DNA isolated and then quantified by UV absorbance on a Nanodrop 2000c. About this clone itself: It has no known antigen specificity. It has no much larger one-base neighbor in the sample; base qualities were not kept.

The sequencing input was naive CD4+ T cells sorted from blood. The meaning of the sample's cell subset or site label: CD45RA+ positively selected. Recombination connected TRBV9 to TRBJ2-1, with the D call perhaps TRBD1 or TRBD2, each one matching 5 bases. The TCR was taken from a man aged 18 to 35 in good health. At the DNA level, the sequence is TGTGCCAGCAGCGTAGCCGGGACGGAGAACAATGAGCAGTTCTTC. Its protein is CASSVAGTENNEQFF.